These 14 T cell receptor beta chains were sequenced from one sample in a study of T cells in Graves' hyperthyroidism and ophthalmopathy. Amplification yielded TCR beta CDR3 regions, with RNA transcripts as the source. The study used the HTBI primer set for a first-round RT-PCR of the TCR CDR3. TCRdb independently ran MiXCR on the multiplex PCR reads; one entry per CDR3 protein. Seen here are roughly 350,000 distinct CDR3 sequences, more than 11% observed once, and the top ten hold 20% to 25%. Sequencing input: blood. The receptor set was obtained from a woman younger than 45 with Graves' hyperthyroidism.

This clonotype was picked up many times. This sequence joins TRBV30 and TRBJ2-1; D remains ambiguous. V was shortened by 0 bases and J by 9 bases, with 3 bases between the two germline ends. The CDR3 loop spans 10 amino acids. Germline V gene data show CDR1 as GTSNPN and CDR2 as SVGIG (reference sequence). CDR3 sequence reads: CAWSVGEQFF. The CDR3, as DNA: TGTGCCTGGAGTGTGGGTGAGCAGTTCTTC.

This clonotype was picked up many times. The rearrangement links TRBV19 to TRBJ1-1, with D possibly matching TRBD1 (5 bases). V lost 2 bases and J lost 7, with 11 bases in between. This CDR3 is 13 amino acids long. CDR1 and CDR2 (germline): LNHDA, SQIVND (reference sequence). CDR3 in DNA: TGTGCCAGTAGTATACAGGGAAGGGGTGAAGCTTTCTTT. Translated, it gives CASSIQGRGEAFF.

This clonotype has only one observation. The chain carries TRBV24-1 and TRBJ2-5; the D gene is possibly TRBD2 (5 bases). Germline V gene sequence: CDR1 KGHDR, CDR2 SFDVKD. Trimming shortened V by 8 bases and J by 3 bases, and 12 bases separated the two germline ends. The CDR3 has 13 amino acids. The CDR3, as DNA: TGTGCCACCACGGGGAATAAAGAAGAGACCCAGTACTTC. Translation: CATTGNKEETQYF.

V usage is TRBV9 and J usage is TRBJ2-1; D gene uncertain. Trimming took 6 bases from V and 5 from J, leaving 15 bases between them. Germline V CDR1 and CDR2: SGDLS, YYNGEE. This CDR3 has 14 amino acids. CDR3 sequence: CASTTGSTNNEQFF. CDR3 coding DNA: TGTGCCAGCACCACCGGATCCACCAACAATGAGCAGTTCTTC.

This clonotype showed up many times. The chain joins TRBV7-2 to TRBJ2-1, with 10 nucleotides matching TRBD2. CDR3 size: 16 residues. The V gene's germline CDR1 is SGHTA and CDR2 FQGNSA. Trimming cost V 3 bases and J 3 bases; bases outside gene matches: 5. CDR3 in amino acids: CASSLELAGNYNEQFF. Here the CDR3 DNA reads TGTGCCAGCAGCTTGGAACTAGCGGGGAACTACAATGAGCAGTTCTTC.

CDR3 nucleotide sequence: TGTGCCAGCAGCGCCGGAACAGGGCGGGATCAGCCCCAGCATTTT. It is translated as CASSAGTGRDQPQHF. The chain couples TRBV7-2 to TRBJ1-5, with D maybe TRBD1 (6 bases). Germline V gene data show CDR1 as SGHTA and CDR2 as FQGNSA. Trimming took off 5 bases at V and 5 bases at J, with 16 bases between the two ends. The CDR3 runs to 15 residues.

This clonotype was observed a single time. V is TRBV19 and J is TRBJ1-5; possible D gene TRBD1, 6 bases. The ends were cut back, 5 bases at V and 3 bases at J, with 11 bases in the middle. There are 14 residues in the CDR3. CDR1 is LNHDA and CDR2 is SQIVND in the germline V gene (reference sequence). The CDR3 region has the DNA TGTGCCAGTAGTTGGTCAGGGGACAATCAGCCCCAGCATTTT. Its protein is CASSWSGDNQPQHF. The full variable domain, rest sourced from reference TRBV19 and TRBJ1-5, is DGGITQSPKYLFRKEGQNVTLSCEQNLNHDAMYWYRQDPGQGLRLIYYSQIVNDFQKGDIAEGYSVSREKKESFPLTVTSAQKNPTAFYLCASSWSGDNQPQHFGDGTRLSIL.

J is TRBJ2-5 and V is TRBV10-3; D is undetermined. This CDR3 spans 15 amino acids. Germline lookup yields CDR1 ENHRY and CDR2 SYGVKD. Trimming took off 3 bases at V and 2 bases at J, with 13 bases between the two ends. The CDR3 spells CAISESLDVQETQYF. For the CDR3, the DNA is TGTGCCATCAGTGAATCCCTGGACGTTCAAGAGACCCAGTACTTC.

Comment on this clonotype: A read error may be the cause here, since a much bigger clone is one base away. This rearrangement joins TRBV9 to TRBJ1-1, with D uncertain. Germline CDR1 is SGDLS and CDR2 is YYNGEE. The CDR3 runs to 13 residues. Here the CDR3 DNA reads TGTGCCAGCAGCGTGGAGGTTTGGACTGGAGCTTTCTTT. This translates into CASSVEVWTGAFF. Using reference TRBV9 and TRBJ1-1 for the parts outside the CDR3, the full variable domain is DSGVTQTPKHLITATGQRVTLRCSPRSGDLSVYWYQQSLDQGLQFLIQYYNGEERAKGNILERFSAQQFPDLHSELNLSSLELGDSALYFCASSVEVWTGAFFGQGTRLTVV.

In this sample, this clonotype turned up a few times. The rearrangement joins TRBV19 to TRBJ1-1; tentative D call: TRBD1 (6 bases). CDR1 and CDR2 (germline): LNHDA, SQIVND (reference sequence). The V gene lost 9 bases and the J gene lost 13 bases, with 18 bases spanning the gap. CDR3 length equals 11 residues. The CDR3 sequence: CASQGQTDVFF. In DNA form, the CDR3 reads TGTGCCAGCCAAGGACAGACTGATGTTTTCTTT.

This clonotype was observed a handful of times. Relative to the germline gene, one junction end is altered; a read error may explain this. The genes are TRBV7-2 and TRBJ1-6; D is unresolved. Germline values: CDR1 SGHTA, CDR2 FQGNSA. This CDR3 comprises 12 residues. CDR3 amino acids: CASSSYTSPLHF. Written as DNA, the CDR3 is TGTGCCAGCAGCTCTTATACTTCACCCCTCCACTTT.

The chain recombines TRBV20-1 with TRBJ2-7; no reliable D call. Germline CDR1 DFQATT, CDR2 SNEGSKA (reference sequence). V was cut by 5 bases and J by 7 bases, with 9 bases left in between. The CDR3 has 10 residues. CDR3 in DNA: TGCAGTGCTCACGCCGGGGAGCAGTACTTC. Translating gives CSAHAGEQYF.

This clonotype was observed a few times. The rearrangement joins TRBV7-2 to TRBJ1-4, with no clear D. CDR3 length equals 13 residues. Trimming left V 2 bases short and J 4 bases short, with 5 bases between. Germline-derived CDR1 and CDR2 are SGHTA and FQGNSA. CDR3 loop: CASSLTRNEKLFF. In nucleotides, the CDR3 is TGTGCCAGCAGCTTAACCCGTAATGAAAAACTGTTTTTT.

There are many counts of this clonotype. The chain couples TRBV28 to TRBJ2-2; D gene ambiguous. Germline CDR1 and CDR2: MDHEN and SYDVKM. The V gene lost 5 bases and the J gene lost 0 bases, with 16 bases spanning the gap. This CDR3 comprises 17 residues. The CDR3 nucleotides read TGTGCCAGCAGTAAACCCGCTAGAAAAGCGAACACCGGGGAGCTGTTTTTT. Translating it yields CASSKPARKANTGELFF.